Reported below is one T cell receptor beta chain. CDR1 is SEHNR, CDR2 FQNEAQ, per germline (reference sequence). This CDR3 is built from 15 residues. The V gene end was trimmed by 5 bases and the J gene end by 3 bases; junction bases not matched to a gene: 6. Treatment indicated: oral pan-JAK inhibitor, 5-10 mg twice daily. Following RNA extraction, reverse transcription yielded cDNA that acted as the sequencing template. Only in-frame clones appear in the TCRdb table, and some are missing; sequencing was by immunoSEQ multiplex PCR. The data show about 210,000 clones, more than 30% seen once. The sample comes from a study of CD8+ T cells in alopecia areata.

Sequenced material: CD4+ T cells sorted from blood, taken around week 34, from a patient treated with tofacitinib. V is TRBV7-9 and J is TRBJ2-2; 7 bases are shared with TRBD1. The TCR sequence derives from a human donor with alopecia areata. The CDR3 loop is CASSRRTGYTGELFF. The CDR3 DNA is TGTGCCAGCAGCAGAAGGACAGGATACACCGGGGAGCTGTTTTTT. The full variable domain, completed using reference TRBV7-9 and TRBJ2-2, is DTGVSQNPRHKITKRGQNVTFRCDPISEHNRLYWYRQTLGQGPEFLTYFQNEAQLEKSRLLSDRFSAERPKGSFSTLEIQRTEQGDSAMYLCASSRRTGYTGELFFGEGSRLTVL.